The clone carrying this TCR beta chain showed up just a few times. The target antigen is unknown. CDR1 SGHRS and CDR2 YFSETQ come from the germline V gene. This CDR3 is 15 amino acids long. V was clipped by 4 bases and J by 4 bases; unmatched bases: 7. The data were taken from a study of cytomegalovirus exposure and HLA in healthy donors. Study results and caveats: HLA alleles showed associations with 16,951 TCR beta sequences in a later analysis, at a 0.05 false discovery rate. A missense DCLRE1C variant was associated with V- and J-gene trimming of TCR beta chains in a later analysis, and an independent cohort replicated the association. Reportedly, fewer N-insertions than the roughly 700-donor mean appeared in an Asian-associated ancestry cluster in a later analysis. When the data were analyzed later, several of the most significant clusters appeared to be linked to common viral pathogens.

Vbeta (60) and Jbeta (13) primers were used in the PCR. TCRdb's copy holds only in-frame clones and misses some; the assay was immunoSEQ multiplex PCR. The repertoire has 150,000 to 200,000 clones, roughly nine tenths of them found once; the top ten carry approximately 0.98%. Sequencing used PBMCs. This chain joins TRBV5-1 and TRBJ2-1; 8 nucleotides match TRBD1. The origin of this receptor is a boy under 10 years old in good health and CMV-seronegative. The CDR3 reads CASSVRDRTYNEQFF. CDR3 sequence (DNA): TGCGCCAGCAGCGTCCGGGACAGGACGTACAATGAGCAGTTCTTC.